The sample holds a few counts of the clone carrying this T cell receptor beta chain. Its antigen is unidentified. The J segment lost 2 bases and the V segment lost 4 bases, leaving 8 bases of the junction unmatched. Looked up from germline, CDR1 is SGHRS and CDR2 is YFSETQ. There are 15 residues in the CDR3. This entry comes from a study of vaccination effects on CD4 cells after COVID-19. Sequencing was preceded by expansion of antigen-specific CD4+ T cells with viral peptide pools in the ViraFEST assay. The culture ran for nine to eleven days, and then CD4+ T cells were isolated. Nucleocapsid antibodies were negative in the vaccine recipients, who had never had SARS-CoV-2 infection. A density of more than 1.5 million PBMC per well was used; these cells were cultured with 9.5 to 10 IU/ml IL-2 and about 10 ug/ml peptides. Produced via immunoSEQ multiplex PCR; TCRdb's table is partial and in-frame only. The data show 73,000 or so clones, with 78% seen just once and 10% held by the top ten.

Study observations and caveats: Clones arising from infection and from vaccination showed marked clonal contraction late after vaccination.

The rearrangement joins TRBV5-1 to TRBJ1-2; 7 nucleotides align to TRBD1. This clonotype originated in a human donor who received a COVID-19 vaccine. The material sequenced was CD4+ T cells from PBMCs cultured with SARS-CoV-2 spike peptides, taken before COVID-19 vaccination. CDR3 loop: CASSDNRGTNYGYTF. In DNA, the CDR3 is TGCGCCAGCAGCGATAACAGGGGTACGAACTATGGCTACACCTTC.